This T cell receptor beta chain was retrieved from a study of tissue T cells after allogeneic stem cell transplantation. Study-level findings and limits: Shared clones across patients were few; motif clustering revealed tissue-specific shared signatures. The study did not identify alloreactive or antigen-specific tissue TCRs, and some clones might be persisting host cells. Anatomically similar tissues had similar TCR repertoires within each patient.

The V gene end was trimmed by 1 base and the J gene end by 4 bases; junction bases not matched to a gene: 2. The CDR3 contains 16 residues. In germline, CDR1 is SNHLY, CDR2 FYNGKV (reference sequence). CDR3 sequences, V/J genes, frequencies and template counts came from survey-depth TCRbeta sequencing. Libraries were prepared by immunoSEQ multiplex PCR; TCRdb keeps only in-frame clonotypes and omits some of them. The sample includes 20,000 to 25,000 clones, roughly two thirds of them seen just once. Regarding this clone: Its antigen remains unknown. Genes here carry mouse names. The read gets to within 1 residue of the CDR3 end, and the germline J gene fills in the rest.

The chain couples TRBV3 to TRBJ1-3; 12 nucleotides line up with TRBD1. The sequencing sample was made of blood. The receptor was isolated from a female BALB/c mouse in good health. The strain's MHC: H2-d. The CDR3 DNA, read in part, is TGTGCCAGCAGCTTAGGGGACAGGGGGCTAGGAAATACGCTCTAT. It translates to CASSLGDRGLGNTLY. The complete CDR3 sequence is CASSLGDRGLGNTLYF.